This entry lists 32 T cell receptor beta chains sequenced from one sample in a study of cytomegalovirus exposure and HLA in healthy donors. This PCR relied on a set of 60 Vbeta primers and 13 Jbeta primers. TCRdb keeps only in-frame clones here, not all; method: immunoSEQ multiplex PCR. The table shows 90,000 to 120,000 clones, with approximately 76% occurring only once. The sequencing sample was made of PBMCs. These receptors were obtained from a man in his late teens or twenties in good health and CMV-seronegative.

V gene TRBV6-1 combines with J gene TRBJ2-2; 11 bases line up with TRBD1. The germline gives CDR1 MNHNS, CDR2 SASEGT. After removal of 7 bases from V and 3 bases from J, the junction contained 1 base not matched to a gene. The CDR3 has 14 residues. The CDR3, as DNA: TGTGCCAGCAAGGGACAGGGGGACACCGGGGAGCTGTTTTTT. Residues: CASKGQGDTGELFF.

The genes are TRBV18 and TRBJ1-2; TRBD1 is a possible D gene (5 bases). Trimming cost V 2 bases and J 6 bases, with 13 bases left between them. Germline loops: CDR1 KGHSH, CDR2 LQKENI. CDR3 length equals 14 residues. The CDR3 here is CASSPFQGLNGYTF. DNA of the CDR3: TGTGCCAGCTCACCATTCCAGGGATTAAATGGCTACACCTTC. The variable domain in full, with the rest retrieved from reference TRBV18 and TRBJ1-2, is NAGVMQNPRHLVRRRGQEARLRCSPMKGHSHVYWYRQLPEEGLKFMVYLQKENIIDESGMPKERFSAEFPKEGPSILRIQQVVRGDSAAYFCASSPFQGLNGYTFGSGTRLTVV.

A single count supports this clone. The chain employs TRBV7-9 and TRBJ2-7; 7 bases are a match to TRBD1. The trim removed 5 bases at V and 3 bases at J, leaving 7 bases unmatched. CDR3 length: 14 amino acids. Germline CDR1 is SEHNR and CDR2 is FQNEAQ (reference sequence). The CDR3 nucleotides are TGTGCCAGCAGCAGGGGACAGACTTACTACGAGCAGTACTTC. This translates into CASSRGQTYYEQYF.

The chain uses TRBV6-6 and TRBJ1-2; 8 bases match TRBD1. Per germline, CDR1 MNHNY and CDR2 SVGAGI (reference sequence). V was pared by 7 bases and J by 3 bases, with 4 bases of the junction left unmatched. This CDR3 is 13 amino acids long. The CDR3 protein is CASTPGQDYGYTF. In nucleotides, the CDR3 is TGTGCCAGCACCCCGGGACAGGACTATGGCTACACCTTC.

As for this clone: This may arise from a read error, as a much more abundant clone is one base away. CDR3 amino acids: CASRERANTEAFF. In DNA form, the CDR3 reads TGTGCCAGCAGGGAGAGAGCGAACACTGAAGCTTTCTTT. V usage is TRBV6-1 and J usage is TRBJ1-1; D is unresolved. CDR1 and CDR2 (germline): MNHNS, SASEGT. V lost 6 bases and J 1 base, leaving 9 bases between the germline ends. This CDR3 has 13 amino acids.

CDR3 bases: TGTGCCAGTAGTATAGATCAGGGGACAAATCAGCCCCAGCATTTT. It specifies CASSIDQGTNQPQHF. V is TRBV19 and J is TRBJ1-5, with TRBD1 as a possible D gene (6 bases). This CDR3 has 15 amino acids. Germline CDR1 LNHDA, CDR2 SQIVND (reference sequence). Trimming pared 0 bases from V and 4 bases from J, leaving 10 bases between.

This chain connects TRBV5-4 to TRBJ1-1; possibly TRBD1 for D (5 bases). CDR1 is SGHNT, CDR2 YYREEE, per germline (reference sequence). The CDR3 covers 15 residues. Deletions cut 3 bases from V and 4 bases from J, with 16 bases between. Here the CDR3 reads CASSSARGPRTEAFF. DNA for the CDR3: TGTGCCAGCAGCTCTGCAAGGGGCCCGCGCACTGAAGCTTTCTTT. The full variable domain, in which reference TRBV5-4 and TRBJ1-1 provide the parts outside the CDR3, is ETGVTQSPTHLIKTRGQQVTLRCSSQSGHNTVSWYQQALGQGPQFIFQYYREEENGRGNFPPRFSGLQFPNYSSELNVNALELDDSALYLCASSSARGPRTEAFFGQGTRLTVV.

The J gene is TRBJ2-7, the V gene TRBV27; 9 bases agree with TRBD2. The CDR3 has 16 amino acids. Germline V gene lookup returns CDR1 MNHEY and CDR2 SMNVEV (reference sequence). Trimming removed 2 bases from V and 3 bases from J; junction bases left unmatched: 8. This CDR3 reads CASSLRWQRGVYEQYF. The DNA of the CDR3 is TGTGCCAGCAGTTTAAGGTGGCAGCGGGGGGTCTACGAGCAGTACTTC.

The J gene is TRBJ2-3, the V gene TRBV6-5, with D uncertain. Trimming left V 2 bases short and J 5 bases short, with 8 bases between. This CDR3 contains 13 residues. CDR1 MNHEY and CDR2 SVGAGI come from the germline V gene. The CDR3 sequence is CASSYVAGDTQYF. CDR3 DNA: TGTGCCAGCAGTTACGTAGCCGGAGATACGCAGTATTTT.

The rearrangement links TRBV28 to TRBJ2-1, with D possibly being TRBD2 (6 bases). Trimming removed 2 bases at V and 4 bases at J, with 6 bases between. The length of the CDR3 is 13 residues. The germline V gene has CDR1 MDHEN and CDR2 SYDVKM. The CDR3 sequence is CASSLAGYNEQFF. CDR3 coding DNA: TGTGCCAGCAGTTTAGCGGGGTACAATGAGCAGTTCTTC.

V is TRBV9 and J is TRBJ2-1; 11 bases line up with TRBD2. Germline CDR1 is SGDLS and CDR2 is YYNGEE. There are 19 residues in the CDR3. Trimming removed 2 bases from V and 1 base from J; junction bases left unmatched: 11. DNA for the CDR3: TGTGCCAGCAGCGTCCACCAGCGGACTAGCGGGTTATCCTACAATGAGCAGTTCTTC. The encoded protein is CASSVHQRTSGLSYNEQFF.

The V and J genes are TRBV5-1 and TRBJ2-7; the D is unclear. Germline loops: CDR1 SGHRS, CDR2 YFSETQ. Trimming stripped 1 base from V and 1 base from J, with 6 bases between. The CDR3 length is 13 residues. The CDR3 DNA reads TGCGCCAGCAGCTTGACGGGTTCCTACGAGCAGTACTTC. This gives the protein CASSLTGSYEQYF.

The CDR3 bases are TGTGCCAGCAGTGACACTAGCACAGATACGCAGTATTTT. Residues: CASSDTSTDTQYF. This sequence joins TRBV6-4 and TRBJ2-3; D is uncertain. Germline CDR1 reads MRHNA; CDR2 reads SNTAGT. The CDR3 has 13 amino acids. The V gene lost 2 bases and the J gene lost 0 bases, with 3 bases spanning the gap.

This chain connects TRBV7-9 to TRBJ1-1; D may be TRBD1 (5 bases). CDR1 and CDR2 from the germline V gene are SEHNR and FQNEAQ (reference sequence). The CDR3 runs 14 residues. Trimming took 5 bases from V and 4 from J, leaving 14 bases between them. The CDR3 sequence is CASSPVGGGTEAFF. The CDR3 nucleotides read TGTGCCAGCAGCCCAGTGGGGGGGGGCACTGAAGCTTTCTTT. The full variable domain, completed using reference TRBV7-9 and TRBJ1-1, is DTGVSQNPRHKITKRGQNVTFRCDPISEHNRLYWYRQTLGQGPEFLTYFQNEAQLEKSRLLSDRFSAERPKGSFSTLEIQRTEQGDSAMYLCASSPVGGGTEAFFGQGTRLTVV.

The chain links TRBV4-2 to TRBJ2-5; 7 bases match TRBD1. This CDR3 spans 15 amino acids. V lost 0 bases, J lost 5 bases, and 6 bases stayed unmatched. Germline V gene sequence: CDR1 LGHNA, CDR2 YNFKEQ. The CDR3 DNA is TGTGCCAGCAGCCAAGAACAGGGGTCTTTTGAGACCCAGTACTTC. Translated, it gives CASSQEQGSFETQYF.

The chain uses TRBV5-1 and TRBJ1-2; D possibly corresponds to TRBD1 (6 bases). This CDR3 spans 13 amino acids. Looked up from germline, CDR1 is SGHRS and CDR2 is YFSETQ. V shed 5 bases and J shed 8 bases, with 16 bases lying between them. The CDR3 reads CASSWVGDKGYTF. The CDR3 DNA sequence: TGCGCCAGCAGTTGGGTGGGGGACAAGGGCTACACCTTC.

The chain carries TRBV5-6 and TRBJ1-2, with 10 bases lining up with TRBD1. The germline gives CDR1 SGHDT, CDR2 YYEEEE. This CDR3 region has 15 residues. V trimming: 0 bases; J trimming: 5 bases; junction bases outside the gene matches: 4. The CDR3 is CASSLDPGQGYGYTF. CDR3 DNA sequence: TGTGCCAGCAGCTTGGACCCGGGACAGGGGTATGGCTACACCTTC.

This chain uses TRBV4-2 with TRBJ2-3, with 7 bases identical to TRBD2. CDR1 and CDR2 from the germline V gene are LGHNA and YNFKEQ. The CDR3 is 18 amino acids. V lost 3 bases to trimming and J lost 0 bases; unmatched junction nucleotides: 12. The CDR3 bases are TGTGCCAGCAGCCAGGACTCTCTAGCGGCTACTAGCACAGATACGCAGTATTTT. Encoded protein: CASSQDSLAATSTDTQYF.

This chain joins TRBV28 and TRBJ2-7; 10 nucleotides line up with TRBD2. The CDR3 contains 17 residues. Per the germline V gene, CDR1 is MDHEN and CDR2 is SYDVKM. The ends lost 6 bases at V and 1 base at J; junction bases unmatched: 12. The CDR3 DNA reads as TGTGCCAGCAGACCACCGTTGTGGACTAGCGGTTCCTACGAGCAGTACTTC. Amino acids: CASRPPLWTSGSYEQYF.

The genes are TRBV6-5 and TRBJ1-2; D unresolved. The CDR3 has 15 residues. V shed 9 bases and J shed 5 bases, with 22 bases lying between them. Germline CDR1 and CDR2: MNHEY and SVGAGI. The CDR3 loop is CARDQVWKTRYGYTF. The CDR3 nucleotides read TGTGCCAGGGATCAGGTTTGGAAAACACGTTATGGCTACACCTTC.

This clone showed up just once. The CDR3 sequence: CSARGVGYTF. Written as DNA, the CDR3 is TGCAGTGCTCGGGGGGTTGGCTACACCTTC. This sequence joins TRBV20-1 and TRBJ1-2, with TRBD1 as a possible D gene (5 bases). This CDR3 is 10 amino acids long. From germline, CDR1 is DFQATT and CDR2 SNEGSKA (reference sequence). The V and J ends lost 5 bases and 7 bases respectively, with 8 bases between them.

With regard to this clone: Compared with germline, one end of the junction differs, possibly owing to a read error. The chain links TRBV15 to TRBJ1-2; the D gene is possibly TRBD1 (5 bases). This CDR3 has 14 amino acids. Germline CDR1 is LNHNV and CDR2 is YYDKDF (reference sequence). The CDR3 region is CATRPQGGIYGYPF. CDR3 coding DNA: TGTGCCACCAGGCCCCAGGGCGGAATCTATGGCTACCCCTTC.

The gene calls are TRBV28 and TRBJ2-1; no firm D call. The CDR3 extends over 12 amino acids. Trimming pared 3 bases from V and 8 bases from J, leaving 8 bases between. CDR1 MDHEN and CDR2 SYDVKM come from the germline V gene. Here the CDR3 DNA reads TGTGCCAGCAGTTTGGTTCGGGATGAGCAGTTCTTC. It codes for CASSLVRDEQFF.

The V call is TRBV10-1, the J call TRBJ1-4; 10 bases match TRBD1. Per germline, CDR1 WNHNN and CDR2 SYGVQD (reference sequence). CDR3 size: 16 residues. V trimming: 2 bases; J trimming: 3 bases; junction bases outside the gene matches: 3. CDR3 nucleotide sequence: TGCGCCAGCAGTGAGGGACAGGGGGGTGCTAATGAAAAACTGTTTTTT. This encodes CASSEGQGGANEKLFF.

This chain links TRBV15 with TRBJ2-6, with TRBD1 matching 8 bases. Losses at the gene ends were 7 bases for V and 3 bases for J; bases not matched to a gene: 5. The CDR3 runs to 15 residues. Germline-derived CDR1 and CDR2 are LNHNV and YYDKDF (reference sequence). The CDR3 reads CATTQGALGANVLTF. CDR3 sequence (DNA): TGTGCCACCACCCAGGGGGCGCTTGGGGCCAACGTCCTGACTTTC.

The rearrangement links TRBV7-2 to TRBJ2-4, with a weak D call TRBD1 (6 bases). Trimming stripped 5 bases from V and 0 bases from J, with 11 bases between. Germline CDR1 and CDR2: SGHTA and FQGNSA. The CDR3 is 15 amino acids. The CDR3 spells CASSVTGIAKNIQYF. The CDR3 nucleotides are TGTGCCAGCAGCGTTACAGGGATAGCCAAAAACATTCAGTACTTC.

The chain recombines TRBV28 with TRBJ2-7, with 7 bases that match TRBD1. Germline CDR1 MDHEN, CDR2 SYDVKM. J lost 0 bases, V lost 6 bases, and 5 bases had no gene match. This CDR3 contains 14 residues. DNA for the CDR3: TGTGCCAGCAGAGGACAGGCCCGCTCCTACGAGCAGTACTTC. Its protein product is CASRGQARSYEQYF.

This chain joins TRBV6-1 and TRBJ1-1; 9 nucleotides agree with TRBD1. Trimming took 4 bases from V and 5 from J; bases not matched to a gene: 8. Germline CDR1 is MNHNS and CDR2 is SASEGT. The CDR3 covers 15 residues. CDR3 DNA sequence: TGTGCCAGCAGTGCACAACAGGGGGCGGGTACTGAAGCTTTCTTT. Encoded protein: CASSAQQGAGTEAFF.

The J gene is TRBJ1-2, the V gene TRBV9; possible D gene TRBD1, 5 bases. The CDR3 covers 13 residues. Germline CDR1 reads SGDLS; CDR2 reads YYNGEE. The V gene lost 0 bases and the J gene lost 8 bases, with 11 bases spanning the gap. The CDR3 nucleotides are TGTGCCAGCAGCGTAGTGGGAGGGACCGGCTACACCTTC. Protein product: CASSVVGGTGYTF.

The chain links TRBV29-1 to TRBJ2-1; D perhaps matches TRBD2 (6 bases). Germline values: CDR1 SQVTM, CDR2 ANQGSEA. V lost 4 bases and J 3 bases, leaving 13 bases between the germline ends. The CDR3 is made up of 14 amino acids. The CDR3: CSVGVGGNYNEQFF. DNA of the CDR3: TGCAGCGTTGGGGTGGGGGGAAACTACAATGAGCAGTTCTTC.

The chain recombines TRBV7-9 with TRBJ2-6, with TRBD2 identical over 7 bases. Per germline, CDR1 SEHNR and CDR2 FQNEAQ (reference sequence). This CDR3 spans 16 amino acids. The J segment lost 1 base and the V segment lost 5 bases, leaving 5 bases of the junction unmatched. CDR3 loop: CASSAQGGSGANVLTF. The CDR3 nucleotides are TGTGCCAGCAGCGCCCAGGGAGGGTCTGGGGCCAACGTCCTGACTTTC.

The chain joins TRBV29-1 to TRBJ1-1; no definite D call. This CDR3 is built from 12 residues. The V end was cut by 2 bases, the J end by 1 base, with 5 bases between. Germline CDR1 is SQVTM and CDR2 is ANQGSEA. CDR3 DNA: TGCAGCGTTGAATTCCGGAACACTGAAGCTTTCTTT. It specifies CSVEFRNTEAFF.